This TCR beta chain was identified in a study of cytomegalovirus exposure and HLA in healthy donors. Study-level findings and limits: In a later analysis, common viral pathogens appeared linked to several of the most significant clusters. DRB1 showed the most TCR associations and HLA-C the fewest in a later analysis, as rates varied by HLA locus.

This clone is termed medium-sized. What it recognizes is unknown. Germline trimming cut 5 bases from V and 2 bases from J; bases unmatched to any gene: 8. This CDR3 contains 15 residues. In germline, CDR1 is SGHAT, CDR2 FQNNGV. Use of 60 Vbeta and 13 Jbeta primers characterized the PCR. Assay used: immunoSEQ multiplex PCR; TCRdb lists only in-frame clones, some missing. Here the sample spans about 98,000 clones, roughly 77% being singletons. V is TRBV11-2 and J is TRBJ2-7; 8 bases map to TRBD1. The TCR sequence derives from a man aged 35-49 years in good health and CMV-seronegative. The sequencing sample was made of PBMCs. The CDR3 protein is CASSPGTGVTYEQYF. In nucleotides, the CDR3 is TGTGCCAGCAGCCCCGGGACAGGAGTAACCTACGAGCAGTACTTC.